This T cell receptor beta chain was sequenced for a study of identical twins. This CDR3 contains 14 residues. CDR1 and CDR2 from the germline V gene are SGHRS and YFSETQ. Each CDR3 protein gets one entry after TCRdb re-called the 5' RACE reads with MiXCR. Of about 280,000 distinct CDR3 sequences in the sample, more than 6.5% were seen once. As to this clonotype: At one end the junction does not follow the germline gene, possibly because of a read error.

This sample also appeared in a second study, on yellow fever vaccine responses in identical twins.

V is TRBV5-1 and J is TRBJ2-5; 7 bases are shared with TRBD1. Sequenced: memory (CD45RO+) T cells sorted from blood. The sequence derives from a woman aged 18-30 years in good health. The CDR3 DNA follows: TGCACCAGCACCCCGGGACAGAACCAAGAGACCCAGTACTTC. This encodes CTSTPGQNQETQYF.